This is a list of T cell receptor beta chains from one sample in a study of OX40 agonist ivuxolimab in advanced cancers. Clones were sequenced by immunoSEQ multiplex PCR, and TCRdb holds only the in-frame ones, with some missing. Found here are approximately 10,000 clones, roughly 90% of them singletons; the top ten hold approximately 10%. Sequencing used CD4+ or CD8+ T cells sorted from blood, obtained in a trial of the OX40 agonist ivuxolimab. The receptor source for this set is an adult with an advanced solid tumor such as melanoma, head and neck, liver or kidney cancer. Each CDR3 is given with its conserved first and last residue. The D gene is left open where the match is weak. Part of the rows lack a size; the others show once, few, many or a class for expanded clones.

>TRBJ2-5|14|.|TRBV28|TRBD2
CASSLTSGGETQYF
TGTGCCAGCAGTTTAACTAGCGGGGGGGAGACCCAGTACTTC
>TRBJ2-2|14|.|TRBV19|TRBD1
CASSPTGATGELFF
TGTGCCAGTAGTCCAACAGGGGCGACCGGGGAGCTGTTTTTT
>TRBJ2-7|13|.|TRBV4-1|.
CASSPLDNYEQYF
TGCGCCAGCAGCCCCCTTGATAACTACGAGCAGTACTTC
>TRBJ2-7|14|.|TRBV5-8|.
CASFPGAGVYEQYF
TGTGCCAGTTTCCCGGGGGCGGGGGTCTACGAGCAGTACTTC
>TRBJ2-5|13|once|TRBV9|.
CASSSNRQETQYF
TGTGCCAGCAGCTCCAATCGCCAAGAGACCCAGTACTTC
>TRBJ2-7|11|.|TRBV14|.
CASSQGVEQYF
TGTGCCAGCAGCCAAGGAGTGGAGCAGTACTTC
>TRBJ2-5|14|.|TRBV28|TRBD2
CASSVAGGKETQYF
TGTGCCAGCAGTGTAGCGGGGGGGAAAGAGACCCAGTACTTC
>TRBJ2-7|19|.|TRBV28|TRBD1
CASSLRFRGRPRGLYEQYF
TGTGCCAGCAGTTTAAGGTTCAGGGGGCGGCCTCGGGGCCTCTACGAGCAGTACTTC
>TRBJ2-2|16|.|TRBV27|TRBD2
CASSSRLAGGFGELFF
TGTGCCAGCAGTTCCCGACTAGCGGGGGGGTTCGGGGAGCTGTTTTTT
>TRBJ1-5|17|.|TRBV29-1|TRBD1
CSVVPGPQGDINQPQHF
TGCAGCGTAGTCCCCGGGCCGCAGGGGGATATCAATCAGCCCCAGCATTTT
>TRBJ1-5|14|.|TRBV2|.
CASSGRTSNQPQHF
TGTGCCAGCAGTGGGAGGACCTCTAATCAGCCCCAGCATTTT
>TRBJ2-7|14|.|TRBV5-1|.
CASSLEGYNYEQYF
TGCGCCAGCAGCTTGGAAGGGTATAACTACGAGCAGTACTTC
>TRBJ2-1|17|.|TRBV4-2|TRBD1
CASSQADRGQVLNEQFF
TGTGCCAGCAGCCAAGCGGACAGGGGGCAAGTACTCAATGAGCAGTTCTTC
>TRBJ1-3|15|few|TRBV5-6|.
CASSLEGISGNTIYF
TGTGCCAGCAGCTTGGAGGGAATCTCTGGAAACACCATATATTTT
>TRBJ1-5|15|few|TRBV21-1|.
CASSNEGQGHQPQHF
TGTGCCAGCAGCAATGAAGGACAGGGGCACCAGCCCCAGCATTTT
>TRBJ2-3|13|.|TRBV5-3|.
CARSASSVDTQYF
TGTGCCAGAAGCGCCTCTAGCGTGGATACGCAGTATTTT
>TRBJ1-5|12|few|TRBV19|.
CASSIGFQPQHF
TGTGCCAGTAGTATAGGTTTTCAGCCCCAGCATTTT
>TRBJ1-1|14|.|TRBV6-1|.
CASQEWQGWPEAFF
TGTGCCAGCCAAGAGTGGCAGGGATGGCCTGAAGCTTTCTTT
>TRBJ2-7|13|once|TRBV28|.
CASSWQGFYEQYF
TGTGCCAGCAGTTGGCAGGGGTTCTACGAGCAGTACTTC
>TRBJ2-7|14|.|TRBV5-4|TRBD1
CASSLRAQGYEQYF
TGTGCCAGCAGCTTGAGGGCACAGGGGTACGAGCAGTACTTC
>TRBJ2-1|16|.|TRBV4-2|TRBD2
CASSQEGTSDYNEQFF
TGTGCCAGCAGCCAGGAGGGGACTAGCGACTACAATGAGCAGTTCTTC
>TRBJ2-7|15|.|TRBV27|TRBD2
CASRSRTSGGTEQYF
TGTGCCAGCCGTTCCCGGACTAGCGGGGGGACCGAGCAGTACTTC
>TRBJ2-7|14|.|TRBV27|TRBD1
CASSLQGATYEQYF
TGTGCCAGCAGTCTCCAGGGGGCGACTTACGAGCAGTACTTC
>TRBJ2-7|14|.|TRBV4-1|TRBD1
CASSPGQGAYEQYF
TGCGCCAGCAGCCCAGGACAGGGGGCTTACGAGCAGTACTTC
>TRBJ2-1|13|.|TRBV29-1|.
CSVDMAGYNEQFF
TGCAGCGTTGATATGGCGGGCTACAATGAGCAGTTCTTC
>TRBJ2-7|15|.|TRBV5-4|TRBD1
CASSLKDRVSYEQYF
TGTGCCAGCAGCTTGAAGGACAGGGTGTCCTACGAGCAGTACTTC
>TRBJ1-6|13|.|TRBV2|.
CASRADESSPLHF
TGTGCCAGCAGGGCGGACGAGTCTTCACCCCTCCACTTT
>TRBJ2-7|15|.|TRBV6-5|TRBD1
CASSYLDRGGYEQYF
TGTGCCAGCAGTTACTTGGACAGGGGGGGCTACGAGCAGTACTTC